This TCR beta chain was sequenced in a study of control samples from healthy donors and cancer patients. This CDR3 has 14 residues. Trimming removed 6 bases at V and 6 bases at J, with 17 bases between. Germline CDR1 is MNHEY and CDR2 is SVGAGI. Sequencing used immunoSEQ multiplex PCR; TCRdb keeps in-frame clones, though not all of them. Of tens of thousands of clones detected, 85% to 95% appear once; the ten largest clones hold about 1.5%. Sequenced: blood. The TCR comes from a woman aged 25 to 45 in good health. The gene calls are TRBV6-5 and TRBJ1-2; D ambiguous. The CDR3 is CASSLGFRRDGYTF. The DNA for the CDR3 is TGTGCCAGCAGCCTCGGGTTCCGAAGGGATGGCTACACCTTC.